This TCR beta chain was identified during a study of blood T cell repertoires in COVID-19. In the study overall: Acute and convalescent COVID-19 specimens originated in the United States, Italy and Spain.

The CDR3 runs to 15 residues. The V gene's germline CDR1 is WSHSY and CDR2 SAAADI. The V segment lost 2 bases and the J segment 3 bases; nucleotides outside the gene matches: 1. The table came from immunoSEQ multiplex PCR; TCRdb's copy has only in-frame clones and leaves some out. This table holds fewer than 250,000 clones, 80% to 90% found once. The clonotype originates from a woman aged 40 to 50 with acute COVID-19. Sequencing was carried out using PBMCs or T cells enriched from blood (not recorded which). The chain recombines TRBV10-2 with TRBJ2-7; TRBD2 matches at 13 bases. The chain's CDR3 is CASSEGLAGDYEQYF. The CDR3 nucleotides are TGCGCCAGCAGTGAGGGACTAGCGGGAGACTACGAGCAGTACTTC.